One and the same sample provided the 9 T cell receptor beta chains below, sequenced in a study of siplizumab effects on memory and regulatory T cells. Only in-frame clones appear in the TCRdb table, and some are missing; sequencing was by immunoSEQ multiplex PCR. The repertoire holds about 52,000 clones, with 95% to 98% as singletons. The specimen was naive CD4+ T cells sorted from blood. These receptors all come from a human donor in good health.

This chain joins TRBV7-2 and TRBJ2-5, with 14 bases fitting TRBD2. This CDR3 is 16 amino acids long. The V gene end was trimmed by 4 bases and the J gene end by 5 bases; junction bases not matched to a gene: 6. CDR1 is SGHTA, CDR2 FQGNSA, per germline. CDR3 nucleotide sequence: TGTGCCAGCAGCTCGAGACTAGCGGGAGGGTATGAGACCCAGTACTTC. It is translated as CASSSRLAGGYETQYF.

V gene TRBV18 combines with J gene TRBJ2-4; 7 positions match TRBD1. From germline, CDR1 is KGHSH and CDR2 LQKENI. Trimming removed 0 bases from V and 4 bases from J; junction bases left unmatched: 3. This CDR3 has 15 residues. The CDR3 DNA is TGTGCCAGCTCACCACCATCGGGACAGAAAAACATTCAGTACTTC. Its translation is CASSPPSGQKNIQYF.

The chain joins TRBV25-1 to TRBJ1-2, with 9 bases lining up with TRBD1. After removal of 1 base from V and 0 bases from J, the junction contained 3 bases not matched to a gene. The CDR3 totals 16 residues. Per the germline V gene, CDR1 is MGHDK and CDR2 is SYGVNS. The CDR3 is CASSELGDRANYGYTF. In DNA form, the CDR3 reads TGTGCCAGCAGTGAATTAGGGGACAGGGCTAACTATGGCTACACCTTC.

This clone was seen a single time. In DNA, the CDR3 is TGTGCCAGCTCAGGGACGTACAATGAGCAGTTCTTC. This translates into CASSGTYNEQFF. This chain uses TRBV18 with TRBJ2-1; D could derive from TRBD1 or TRBD2 (5 bases each). V dropped 5 bases and J dropped 4 bases, with 6 bases sitting between them. Germline V gene data show CDR1 as KGHSH and CDR2 as LQKENI. The CDR3 has 12 residues.

V usage is TRBV4-1 and J usage is TRBJ2-7; TRBD2 aligns across 7 bases. With 0 bases clipped from V and 0 bases from J, the junction kept 11 bases outside the gene matches. Germline V gene data show CDR1 as MGHRA and CDR2 as YSYEKL. The CDR3 contains 18 residues. In nucleotides, the CDR3 is TGCGCCAGCAGCCAAGACCCTAGCGGAGGCCTCAGCTCCTACGAGCAGTACTTC. Amino acids: CASSQDPSGGLSSYEQYF.

This rearrangement joins TRBV2 to TRBJ2-3, with a weak D call TRBD1 (5 bases). The CDR3 is made up of 15 amino acids. V was shortened by 7 bases and J by 2 bases, with 16 bases between the two germline ends. Germline V gene lookup returns CDR1 SNHLY and CDR2 FYNNEI. CDR3 amino acids: CASIYRYRSTDTQYF. CDR3 nucleotide sequence: TGTGCCAGCATTTACAGGTATAGGTCCACAGATACGCAGTATTTT.

The rearrangement joins TRBV19 to TRBJ1-2, with 9 bases aligning to TRBD1. Germline loops: CDR1 LNHDA, CDR2 SQIVND (reference sequence). Unmatched junction bases numbered 11, after V lost 5 bases and J lost 7 bases. This CDR3 comprises 15 residues. Written as DNA, the CDR3 is TGTGCCAGTAGTGCCCGGGACAGGGTTTTCATTGGCTACACCTTC. Translating it yields CASSARDRVFIGYTF.

This rearrangement joins TRBV30 to TRBJ1-5, with 9 nucleotides matching TRBD1. J was trimmed by 2 bases and V by 0 bases; bases with no gene match: 8. Per the germline V gene, CDR1 is GTSNPN and CDR2 is SVGIG (reference sequence). The CDR3 covers 17 residues. The CDR3 nucleotides read TGTGCCTGGAGTGTATGGGGACAGGGTCTGGGCAATCAGCCCCAGCATTTT. It specifies CAWSVWGQGLGNQPQHF.

The V and J genes are TRBV19 and TRBJ2-1; 7 bases line up with TRBD2. The CDR3 is 18 residues long. V lost 3 bases, J lost 8 bases, and 19 bases stayed unmatched. Germline V CDR1 and CDR2: LNHDA, SQIVND (reference sequence). As DNA, the CDR3 is TGTGCCAGTAGTATGCCGAATCCCGGGGGACTACCTTGGGATGAGCAGTTCTTC. Translated: CASSMPNPGGLPWDEQFF.